This T cell receptor beta chain was documented in a study of blood T cells in healthy people across ages. Findings and limits, study-wide: A conclusive naive versus antigen-experienced comparison was prevented by the unsorted PBMCs.

Using a J-beta primer mix together with a sample-barcoded 5' primer, a second PCR was run for about 6 to 12 cycles. Every cDNA molecule carried a tag from a template-switch adaptor bearing 12 random nucleotides. TCRdb re-derived calls from the 5' RACE reads in MiXCR, one entry per CDR3 protein. The sample includes more than 650,000 distinct CDR3 sequences, roughly 20% of them seen just once. V was trimmed by 0 bases and J by 7 bases, leaving 21 bases between them. Germline V gene sequence: CDR1 MGHRA, CDR2 YSYEKL. The CDR3 is 17 amino acids. Notes on this clonotype: Its antigen is unknown.

The V and J genes are TRBV4-1 and TRBJ1-2; the D gene is possibly TRBD1 (5 bases). The sequence came from a man between 65 and 85 years old in good health. Sample: blood. Here the CDR3 DNA reads TGCGCCAGCAGCCAAGATTGGGCAGGGAGTGGTTGGGGTGGCTACACCTTC. Protein sequence: CASSQDWAGSGWGGYTF.